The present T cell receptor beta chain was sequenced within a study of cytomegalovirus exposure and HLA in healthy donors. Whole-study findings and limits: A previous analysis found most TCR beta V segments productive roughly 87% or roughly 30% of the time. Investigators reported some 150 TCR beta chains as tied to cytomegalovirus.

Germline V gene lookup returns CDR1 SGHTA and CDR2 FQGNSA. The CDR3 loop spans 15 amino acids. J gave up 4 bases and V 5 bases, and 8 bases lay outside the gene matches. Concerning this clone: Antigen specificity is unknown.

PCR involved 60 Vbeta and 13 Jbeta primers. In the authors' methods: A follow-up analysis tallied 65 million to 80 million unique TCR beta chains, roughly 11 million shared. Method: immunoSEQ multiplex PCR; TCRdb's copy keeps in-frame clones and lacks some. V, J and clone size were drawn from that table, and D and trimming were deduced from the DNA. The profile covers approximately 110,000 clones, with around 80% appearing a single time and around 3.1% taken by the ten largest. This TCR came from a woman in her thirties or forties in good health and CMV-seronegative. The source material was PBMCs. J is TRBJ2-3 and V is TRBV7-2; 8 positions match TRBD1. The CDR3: CASSHPTGVADTQYF. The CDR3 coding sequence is TGTGCCAGCAGCCACCCGACAGGGGTCGCAGATACGCAGTATTTT.